This is a list of T cell receptor beta chains from one sample in a study of CD8 T cells in Susac syndrome. Each CDR3 protein gets one entry after TCRdb re-called the immunoSEQ multiplex PCR reads with MiXCR. The sample shows a few hundred thousand distinct CDR3 sequences, about 90% of them seen only once. Material: CD4+ T cells from PBMCs. These receptors originate from a human donor with multiple sclerosis. The CDR3 runs from the conserved cysteine through the conserved F or W. D genes are given only for firm matches.

j_gene,d_gene,v_gene,CDR3aa
TRBJ1-1,.,TRBV7-9,CASSLVSRTENTEAFF
TRBJ2-3,TRBD1,TRBV7-9,CASSRTGDTDTQYF
TRBJ1-2,.,TRBV5-4,CASSPGRGSGYGYTF
TRBJ1-1,.,TRBV12-3/TRBV12-4,CASRDSPKPLNTEAFF
TRBJ2-1,TRBD2,TRBV7-3,CASSLAGGIGGEQFF
TRBJ2-3,.,TRBV11-3,CASSNRTDTQYF
TRBJ2-1,TRBD2,TRBV20-1,CSASPSGRLNNEQFF
TRBJ2-7,.,TRBV9,CASSVGGGGDYEQYF
TRBJ2-5,.,TRBV20-1,CSARDLSLAQETQYF
TRBJ2-3,TRBD2,TRBV11-1,CASSSRTSGDTDTQYF
TRBJ2-4,TRBD2,TRBV12-3/TRBV12-4,CASSRRTSPSVAKNIQYF
TRBJ2-2,.,TRBV7-2,CASTPPGAGELFF
TRBJ2-5,TRBD1,TRBV7-9,CASSLGDRVPETQYF
TRBJ2-2,.,TRBV12-3/TRBV12-4,CASTPGPNTGELFF
TRBJ2-5,TRBD2,TRBV15,CATSRGQRGTQETQYF
TRBJ1-4,.,TRBV20-1,CSAGDGYNEKLFF
TRBJ2-2,.,TRBV2,CASTVHGLANTGELFF
TRBJ1-1,.,TRBV30,CAWSRFTLGATEAFF
TRBJ2-2,TRBD2,TRBV30,CAWASPSGVNTGELFF
TRBJ2-7,.,TRBV20-1,CSASHRTHAYEQYF
TRBJ1-2,.,TRBV7-9,CASSSRGVSNYGYTF
TRBJ1-5,.,TRBV7-2,CASSSEEGFGNQPQHF
TRBJ1-2,.,TRBV24-1,CATSAIGSNYGYTF
TRBJ2-3,TRBD2,TRBV27,CASSIGVLAAGGTQYF
TRBJ1-2,.,TRBV7-9,CASSSGPNYGYTF
TRBJ2-1,TRBD2,TRBV10-3,CAINTSGSRRSYNEQFF
TRBJ1-4,.,TRBV18,CASSAEAIRNEKLFF
TRBJ2-5,.,TRBV7-3,CASSPGHQETQYF
TRBJ2-1,.,TRBV4-1,CASSQVVHGGPRDNEQFF
TRBJ2-1,TRBD2,TRBV6-2/TRBV6-3,CASSYSLTSGRVHEQFF
TRBJ2-7,.,TRBV19,CASSIDFGLTYEQYF
TRBJ2-5,TRBD2,TRBV2,CASIGGLAGVGETQYF
TRBJ1-1,.,TRBV11-2,CASSYRDVHEAFF
TRBJ1-1,.,TRBV5-1,CASSLEVGGAFF
TRBJ2-1,.,TRBV30,CAWSPVAVSYNEQFF
TRBJ2-7,TRBD1,TRBV20-1,CSATTPGQRLSYEQYF
TRBJ1-1,.,TRBV12-3/TRBV12-4,CASSPQGRQLNTEAFF
TRBJ2-1,TRBD2,TRBV30,CAWTPSGRPYNEQFF
TRBJ1-3,.,TRBV20-1,CSASPSSSGNTIYF
TRBJ2-2,.,TRBV6-4,CASSEGRTGELFF
TRBJ1-1,.,TRBV7-3,CASSPTWSTEAFF
TRBJ2-3,TRBD2,TRBV7-3,CASRLTTSKTDTQYF
TRBJ2-5,.,TRBV12-3/TRBV12-4,CASTRGDIFQETQYF
TRBJ1-1,.,TRBV6-5,CASSSTGGENTEAFF
TRBJ2-1,.,TRBV2,CASTGHGRRKNEQFF
TRBJ1-1,.,TRBV5-1,CASSLTSENTEAFF
TRBJ1-2,.,TRBV6-5,CASRHSYDQVYGYTF
TRBJ1-1,TRBD1,TRBV18,CASSPTRDSEAFF
TRBJ1-2,.,TRBV5-1,CASSLLGDLSYGYTF
TRBJ1-1,.,TRBV6-6,CASSYLFPEAFF
TRBJ2-7,.,TRBV6-2/TRBV6-3,CASSERQGGYEQYF
TRBJ1-1,TRBD1,TRBV20-1,CSARVRTGSLQAFF
TRBJ2-2,TRBD2,TRBV19,CASTRGLAGEAGNTGELFF
TRBJ2-7,.,TRBV7-2,CASSSVGVAANYEQYF
TRBJ2-2,.,TRBV11-2,CASSLVQVGELFF
TRBJ2-2,.,TRBV29-1,CSVEGGEYTGELFF
TRBJ1-1,.,TRBV3-1,CASSQLGMNTEAFF
TRBJ1-6,TRBD1,TRBV5-1,CASSLIPDRSDRDNSPLHF